These 31 T cell receptor beta chains share one sample of origin, sequenced in a study of shared clonotypes between healthy human individuals. Sequencing used immunoSEQ multiplex PCR; TCRdb keeps in-frame clones, though not all of them. The sample includes about 1 million clones, 70% to 80% of them seen just once. The sequencing input was memory CD4+ T cells sorted from blood. Documented subset: CD45RA-negative fraction. These receptors were obtained from a man in his late teens or twenties in good health.

The chain employs TRBV7-8 and TRBJ2-7; the match to TRBD2 covers 8 bases. CDR3 length: 15 residues. The V and J ends lost 5 bases and 1 base, in that order; junction bases with no gene match: 7. Germline CDR1 SGHVS, CDR2 FQNEAQ. CDR3: CASSQTSGRSYEQYF. The CDR3 coding sequence is TGTGCCAGCAGCCAAACTAGCGGCCGTTCCTACGAGCAGTACTTC.

The CDR3 DNA sequence: TGTGCCAGCAGCTTAGGGGGGGGGACCCACTATGGCTACACCTTC. It is translated as CASSLGGGTHYGYTF. The chain joins TRBV7-9 to TRBJ1-2; tentatively, D is TRBD1 (5 bases). The CDR3 has 15 residues. CDR1 is SEHNR, CDR2 FQNEAQ, per germline (reference sequence). The germline V and J ends were trimmed by 1 base and 3 bases, with 12 bases remaining between them. The variable domain in full, with the rest retrieved from reference TRBV7-9 and TRBJ1-2, is DTGVSQNPRHKITKRGQNVTFRCDPISEHNRLYWYRQTLGQGPEFLTYFQNEAQLEKSRLLSDRFSAERPKGSFSTLEIQRTEQGDSAMYLCASSLGGGTHYGYTFGSGTRLTVV.

This clone showed up just a few times. This chain links TRBV7-2 with TRBJ1-1; D gene unclear. CDR1 SGHTA and CDR2 FQGNSA come from the germline V gene. CDR3 length: 13 residues. V gave up 5 bases and J gave up 6 bases, with 13 bases separating them. The CDR3 region is CASSQQRVSEAFF. The DNA for the CDR3 is TGTGCCAGCAGCCAACAAAGGGTATCTGAAGCTTTCTTT.

This clone has a handful of counts. A much larger clone differs by one base, so this may be a read error. The sample contains more than one DNA sequence encoding this CDR3. The genes are TRBV30 and TRBJ2-5; D is possibly TRBD2 (5 bases). With 1 base removed from V and 1 base from J, the gap between germline ends came to 7 bases. The CDR3 has 13 amino acids. CDR1 is GTSNPN, CDR2 SVGIG, per germline (reference sequence). This CDR3 reads CAWSGGIQETQYF. CDR3 in DNA: TGTGCCTGGAGTGGAGGGATCCAAGAGACCCAGTACTTC. Variable domain in full (rest from reference TRBV30 and TRBJ2-5): SQTIHQWPATLVQPVGSPLSLECTVEGTSNPNLYWYRQAAGRGLQLLFYSVGIGQISSEVPQNLSASRPQDRQFILSSKKLLLSDSGFYLCAWSGGIQETQYFGPGTRLLVL.

The chain is built from TRBV6-1 and TRBJ2-7, with D hard to call. The germline V gene has CDR1 MNHNS and CDR2 SASEGT. The CDR3 loop spans 15 amino acids. Trimming cost V 4 bases and J 3 bases, with 16 bases left between them. The CDR3 DNA reads TGTGCCAGCAGTGTAGTACGGCGCGCGATCTACGAGCAGTACTTC. This sequence encodes CASSVVRRAIYEQYF.

This sequence joins TRBV6-5 and TRBJ1-5, with D unclear. Looked up from germline, CDR1 is MNHEY and CDR2 is SVGAGI. V lost 7 bases and J 1 base, leaving 14 bases between the germline ends. This CDR3 has 15 amino acids. As DNA, the CDR3 is TGTGCCAGCACCCCGTCACAATACAGCAATCAGCCCCAGCATTTT. Translation gives CASTPSQYSNQPQHF.

This chain links TRBV6-5 with TRBJ2-7; unclear D gene. Trimming removed 2 bases at V and 0 bases at J, with 11 bases between. Germline values: CDR1 MNHEY, CDR2 SVGAGI. The CDR3 is made up of 15 amino acids. The CDR3 DNA follows: TGTGCCAGCAGTTACCAGGCAAGTTCCTCCTACGAGCAGTACTTC. Residues: CASSYQASSSYEQYF.

This chain joins TRBV4-1 and TRBJ2-7; D not resolved. The germline V and J ends were trimmed by 1 base and 7 bases, with 8 bases remaining between them. CDR1 and CDR2 (germline): MGHRA, YSYEKL. The CDR3 consists of 12 residues. The CDR3: CASSQVQEEQYF. In nucleotides, the CDR3 is TGCGCCAGCAGCCAAGTCCAAGAAGAGCAGTACTTC.

The V and J genes are TRBV20-1 and TRBJ1-2; no clear D. Trimming took 3 bases from V and 5 from J, leaving 7 bases between them. Germline V gene data show CDR1 as DFQATT and CDR2 as SNEGSKA (reference sequence). This CDR3 has 11 residues. The DNA of the CDR3 is TGCAGTGCTAGGGCAGGATATGGCTACACCTTC. Translating gives CSARAGYGYTF.

The rearrangement joins TRBV6-5 to TRBJ2-1; 8 bases are a match to TRBD2. Germline-derived CDR1 and CDR2 are MNHEY and SVGAGI. CDR3 length: 16 residues. Losses at the gene ends were 3 bases for V and 5 bases for J; bases not matched to a gene: 9. CDR3 in DNA: TGTGCCAGCAGTTATGGGTCTGCGGGAGGTGACAATGAGCAGTTCTTC. Residues: CASSYGSAGGDNEQFF.

The chain carries TRBV27 and TRBJ2-6; D is undetermined. In germline, CDR1 is MNHEY, CDR2 SMNVEV (reference sequence). The CDR3 has 14 amino acids. Trimming left V 6 bases short and J 0 bases short, with 6 bases between. This CDR3 is CASRSASGANVLTF. CDR3 DNA sequence: TGTGCCAGCAGGTCTGCCTCTGGGGCCAACGTCCTGACTTTC.

This chain joins TRBV7-2 and TRBJ2-4; the D is unclear. The CDR3 runs 10 residues. Per the germline V gene, CDR1 is SGHTA and CDR2 is FQGNSA. CDR3 loop: CAVGWNIQYF. CDR3 nucleotides: TGTGCGGTCGGGTGGAACATTCAGTACTTC.

The genes are TRBV19 and TRBJ1-1, with a tentative D call TRBD1 (5 bases). The CDR3 runs to 15 residues. Germline V CDR1 and CDR2: LNHDA, SQIVND (reference sequence). V was pared by 1 base and J by 4 bases, with 13 bases between. The CDR3 DNA is TGTGCCAGTAGTATAGTTGGGACGAAGGGCACTGAAGCTTTCTTT. The encoded protein is CASSIVGTKGTEAFF.

This clone was observed at least ten times. The chain has TRBV11-3 and TRBJ1-5, with D unclear. From germline, CDR1 is SGHNT and CDR2 YENEEA. The V end was cut by 0 bases, the J end by 0 bases, with 9 bases between. The CDR3 runs 16 residues. The CDR3 DNA reads TGTGCCAGCAGCTTAGATGGGGAAGATAGCAATCAGCCCCAGCATTTT. This encodes CASSLDGEDSNQPQHF.

As concerns this clone: A much larger clone lies one base from this, so it may be a read error. The chain has TRBV9 and TRBJ2-2; D remains unclear. The germline gives CDR1 SGDLS, CDR2 YYNGEE. The CDR3 covers 12 residues. V was clipped by 4 bases and J by 1 base, with 2 bases between them. CDR3 in amino acids: CASSRNTGELFF. The DNA for the CDR3 is TGTGCCAGCAGCCGGAACACCGGGGAGCTGTTTTTT.

The chain combines TRBV6-5 with TRBJ1-4; D not certain. CDR1 and CDR2 from the germline V gene are MNHEY and SVGAGI. V lost 0 bases, J lost 8 bases, and 10 bases lay in between. This CDR3 comprises 14 residues. In DNA form, the CDR3 reads TGTGCCAGCAGTTACTCGGACGGGTACGAAAAACTGTTTTTT. The encoded protein is CASSYSDGYEKLFF.

This clone was detected many times. V and J are TRBV27 and TRBJ2-3; D is undetermined. The V gene's germline CDR1 is MNHEY and CDR2 SMNVEV (reference sequence). The CDR3 extends over 16 amino acids. V gave up 0 bases and J gave up 1 base, with 11 bases separating them. The CDR3 here is CASSLSWLLRTDTQYF. CDR3 in DNA: TGTGCCAGCAGTTTATCGTGGCTTCTCCGCACAGATACGCAGTATTTT.

This chain joins TRBV6-1 and TRBJ2-1; TRBD1 agrees at 8 bases. The CDR3 length is 15 residues. V lost 2 bases and J lost 4; bases outside the gene matches: 4. Germline CDR1 reads MNHNS; CDR2 reads SASEGT. CDR3 amino acids: CASSEWTGSYNEQFF. CDR3 sequence (DNA): TGTGCCAGCAGTGAATGGACAGGGTCATACAATGAGCAGTTCTTC.

The J gene is TRBJ1-6, the V gene TRBV5-6; D remains ambiguous. The CDR3 runs to 13 residues. The germline gives CDR1 SGHDT, CDR2 YYEEEE. The V gene lost 7 bases and the J gene lost 9 bases, with 14 bases spanning the gap. The CDR3 bases are TGTGCCAGCGGCGCAGTCTACGGTTCACCCCTCCACTTT. Translating it yields CASGAVYGSPLHF.

This clone showed up just a few times. At the DNA level, this CDR3 is encoded by other sequences in the same sample as well. The genes are TRBV5-1 and TRBJ2-7; D remains unclear. V lost 4 bases to trimming and J lost 0 bases, with 11 bases between them. Germline assignment: CDR1 SGHRS and CDR2 YFSETQ. This CDR3 region has 14 residues. The DNA for the CDR3 is TGCGCCAGCAGCCTTAGTGGAAGCTCCTACGAGCAGTACTTC. This encodes CASSLSGSSYEQYF.

The V call is TRBV6-6, the J call TRBJ1-5; 7 bases are shared with TRBD1. From germline, CDR1 is MNHNY and CDR2 SVGAGI (reference sequence). CDR3 length: 15 residues. Trimming took 5 bases from V and 0 from J; bases not matched to a gene: 4. The CDR3 here is CASSKGQNSNQPQHF. The CDR3 nucleotides are TGTGCCAGCAGTAAGGGACAGAATAGCAATCAGCCCCAGCATTTT.

On this clone: Other DNA variants within this sample encode the same CDR3. The V and J genes are TRBV19 and TRBJ1-1; TRBD1 is a possible D gene (6 bases). The CDR3 is 14 residues long. Germline CDR1 and CDR2: LNHDA and SQIVND (reference sequence). Trimming stripped 2 bases from V and 0 bases from J, with 7 bases between. CDR3 sequence (DNA): TGTGCCAGTAGTATATCAGGGGTGAACACTGAAGCTTTCTTT. Translated: CASSISGVNTEAFF.

This clone was detected once. The chain links TRBV5-1 to TRBJ1-4, with D possibly matching TRBD1 (5 bases). V was shortened by 7 bases and J by 0 bases, with 16 bases between the two germline ends. Germline CDR1 and CDR2: SGHRS and YFSETQ. CDR3 length: 16 amino acids. In DNA, the CDR3 is TGCGCCAGCCGAAGGGACGCAGGCCCAACTAATGAAAAACTGTTTTTT. The encoded protein is CASRRDAGPTNEKLFF.

The rearrangement links TRBV19 to TRBJ2-7; D is unclear. Trimming left V 5 bases short and J 4 bases short, with 12 bases between. The CDR3 loop spans 13 amino acids. Germline-derived CDR1 and CDR2 are LNHDA and SQIVND (reference sequence). CDR3 residues: CASSQELLYEQYF. The CDR3 bases are TGTGCCAGTAGTCAGGAACTCCTTTACGAGCAGTACTTC.

The DNA for the CDR3 is TGCGCCAGCAGCTTGGGTTCTGGACAGGGTCCCAATGAGCAGTTCTTC. The encoded protein is CASSLGSGQGPNEQFF. The V gene is TRBV5-1, the J gene TRBJ2-1; 8 bases match TRBD1. Trimming removed 0 bases from V and 6 bases from J; junction bases left unmatched: 8. This CDR3 spans 16 amino acids. Germline V gene data show CDR1 as SGHRS and CDR2 as YFSETQ.

The chain links TRBV2 to TRBJ1-6; the D is unclear. Trimming left V 6 bases short and J 7 bases short, with 10 bases between. CDR1 SNHLY and CDR2 FYNNEI come from the germline V gene. The CDR3 consists of 13 residues. The CDR3 loop reads CASRDGENSPLHF. Here the CDR3 DNA reads TGTGCCAGCAGGGACGGAGAAAATTCACCCCTCCACTTT.

This chain connects TRBV7-2 to TRBJ2-7; D uncertain. Germline V lookup: CDR1 SGHTA, CDR2 FQGNSA. This CDR3 spans 13 amino acids. The V and J ends lost 2 bases and 3 bases respectively, with 8 bases between them. The CDR3 region is CASSLSEYYEQYF. CDR3 in DNA: TGTGCCAGCAGCTTATCCGAGTACTACGAGCAGTACTTC. Looking up the rest from reference TRBV7-2 and TRBJ2-7 gives the full variable domain: GAGVSQSPSNKVTEKGKDVELRCDPISGHTALYWYRQSLGQGLEFLIYFQGNSAPDKSGLPSDRFSAERTGGSVSTLTIQRTQQEDSAVYLCASSLSEYYEQYFGPGTRLTVT.

The chain joins TRBV6-4 to TRBJ1-1; D gene unclear. The germline V gene has CDR1 MRHNA and CDR2 SNTAGT. The CDR3 consists of 13 residues. V dropped 3 bases and J dropped 9 bases, with 14 bases sitting between them. CDR3 in amino acids: CASSEILNGKAFF. The DNA of the CDR3 is TGTGCCAGCAGTGAGATCCTTAACGGGAAAGCTTTCTTT.

This sequence joins TRBV27 and TRBJ2-1, with 10 bases identical to TRBD2. Per germline, CDR1 MNHEY and CDR2 SMNVEV (reference sequence). Trimming cost V 3 bases and J 1 base; bases outside gene matches: 3. The CDR3 has 16 residues. The CDR3 sequence: CASSLSGGASYNEQFF. The CDR3, as DNA: TGTGCCAGCAGTTTGAGCGGGGGGGCTTCCTACAATGAGCAGTTCTTC.

The chain combines TRBV7-2 with TRBJ2-7; 7 positions agree with TRBD1. In germline, CDR1 is SGHTA, CDR2 FQGNSA. After removal of 1 base from V and 3 bases from J, the junction contained 3 bases not matched to a gene. The CDR3 length is 14 residues. CDR3 region: CASSLDRGGYEQYF. CDR3 nucleotides: TGTGCCAGCAGCTTAGACAGGGGCGGCTACGAGCAGTACTTC.

This clone appeared once. The V gene is TRBV5-1, the J gene TRBJ2-1, with D unclear. CDR1 SGHRS and CDR2 YFSETQ come from the germline V gene. Trimming stripped 4 bases from V and 10 bases from J, with 18 bases between. The CDR3 has 14 amino acids. The CDR3 sequence: CASSPGSRLLEQFF. CDR3 DNA: TGCGCCAGCAGCCCCGGGTCTCGGCTTCTGGAGCAGTTCTTC.